This T cell receptor beta chain was found in a study of cytomegalovirus exposure and HLA in healthy donors. Study-wide results and limits: About 150 TCR beta chains were listed as cytomegalovirus-associated. Across donors, presence/absence analyses took sequencing depth to be roughly uniform. Rarity held for most TCR sequences, but there were some public TCRs that occurred in many donors.

Turning to this clone: Antigen: not known.

The primer mix had 60 Vbeta and 13 Jbeta primers. Method: immunoSEQ multiplex PCR; TCRdb's copy keeps in-frame clones and lacks some. This table holds tens of thousands of clones, approximately 73% found once. The sequencing sample was made of PBMCs. This clonotype originated in a man aged 50-59 years in good health and CMV-seronegative.

For the CDR3, the DNA is TGTGCCAGCTCACCAGCAGCGGGGTACAATGAGCAGTTCTTC. This sequence encodes CASSPAAGYNEQFF. The V and J genes are TRBV18 and TRBJ2-1, with 7 bases lining up with TRBD2. The CDR3 totals 14 residues. CDR1 and CDR2 from the germline V gene are KGHSH and LQKENI. J lost 4 bases, V lost 2 bases, and 2 bases had no gene match. Looking up the rest from reference TRBV18 and TRBJ2-1 gives the full variable domain: NAGVMQNPRHLVRRRGQEARLRCSPMKGHSHVYWYRQLPEEGLKFMVYLQKENIIDESGMPKERFSAEFPKEGPSILRIQQVVRGDSAAYFCASSPAAGYNEQFFGPGTRLTVL.